This T cell receptor (beta chain) was captured by sequencing in a study of cytomegalovirus exposure and HLA in healthy donors. General study points: Accounts indicate the classifier identified cytomegalovirus status with strong specificity and sensitivity. V segments that were indistinguishable, TRBV6-2 and TRBV6-3 among them, were omitted from analysis.

Trimming removed 3 bases from V and 1 base from J; junction bases left unmatched: 9. CDR1 LNHDA and CDR2 SQIVND come from the germline V gene (reference sequence). The CDR3 has 17 residues. This clone was counted between two and nine times. The antigen is not known. In the PCR, 60 Vbeta and 13 Jbeta primers were used. Assay: immunoSEQ multiplex PCR; the TCRdb copy retains only in-frame clones and omits some. The sample lists tens of thousands of clones, about 80% occurring once. V and J are TRBV19 and TRBJ1-5, with 7 bases aligning to TRBD1. This clonotype originated in a man aged 25 to 45 in good health and CMV-seronegative. The sequenced material came from PBMCs. CDR3 DNA sequence: TGTGCCAGTAGTATCCCCCCGGGACAGTGGAGCAATCAGCCCCAGCATTTT. Translation: CASSIPPGQWSNQPQHF.